This T cell receptor (beta chain) was captured in a study of OX40 agonist ivuxolimab in advanced cancers. Study results and limitations: Low normalized T-cell clonal expansion was additionally recorded for some nonresponders.

TCRdb's table, derived via immunoSEQ multiplex PCR, lists solely in-frame clones and lacks some. Of approximately 53,000 clones listed, over 85% are singletons. Comments on this clone: Its antigen is as yet unknown.

The length of the CDR3 is 15 residues. With V trimmed by 3 bases and J by 6 bases, 7 bases remained unmatched. Germline V lookup: CDR1 MNHEY, CDR2 SMNVEV (reference sequence). Patients with autoimmune history or systemic immunosuppression were excluded. The chain links TRBV27 to TRBJ2-2; 7 bases line up with TRBD1. This TCR came from an adult with an advanced solid tumor such as melanoma, head and neck, liver or kidney cancer. Sequencing was performed on CD4+ or CD8+ T cells sorted from blood, taken in a trial of the OX40 agonist ivuxolimab. This CDR3 reads CASSLDRTGSGELFF. DNA for the CDR3: TGTGCCAGCAGTTTGGACAGGACAGGATCCGGGGAGCTGTTTTTT.